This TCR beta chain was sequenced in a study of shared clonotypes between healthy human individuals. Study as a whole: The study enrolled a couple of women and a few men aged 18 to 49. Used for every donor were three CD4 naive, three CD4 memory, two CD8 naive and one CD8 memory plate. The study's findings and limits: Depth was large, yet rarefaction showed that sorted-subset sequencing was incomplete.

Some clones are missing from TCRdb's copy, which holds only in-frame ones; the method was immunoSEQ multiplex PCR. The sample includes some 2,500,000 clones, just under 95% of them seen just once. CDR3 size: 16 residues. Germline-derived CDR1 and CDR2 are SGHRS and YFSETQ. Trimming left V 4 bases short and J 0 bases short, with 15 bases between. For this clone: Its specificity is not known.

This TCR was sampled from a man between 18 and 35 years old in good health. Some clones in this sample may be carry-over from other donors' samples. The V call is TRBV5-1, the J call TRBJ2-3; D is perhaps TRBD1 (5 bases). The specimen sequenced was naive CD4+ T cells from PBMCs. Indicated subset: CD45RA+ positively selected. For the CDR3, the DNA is TGCGCCAGCAGCCGAACAGGTGACCTTAGCACAGATACGCAGTATTTT. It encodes CASSRTGDLSTDTQYF.